The clone carrying this T cell receptor beta chain has at least ten counts. Its antigen is unidentified. Time point given: newly diagnosed GD, antithyroid drugs for less than 3 months. With RNA extracted from PBMCs as input, the TCR library was made. The data were taken from a study of regulatory T cells in long-lasting Graves disease. HTBI primers from iRepertoire and Arm-PCR of CDR3 regions yielded the TCR beta libraries. A single record per CDR3 protein comes from TCRdb applying MiXCR to the multiplex PCR reads. The sample lists roughly 250,000 distinct CDR3 sequences; approximately 18% were seen once. Study results and caveats: The small sample size may have reduced accuracy.

Another study also made use of these data, one on T cells in Graves' hyperthyroidism and ophthalmopathy. That work contributes: It was considered stable Graves' hyperthyroidism when ophthalmopathy did not progress within 18 months. Researchers barred patients who had uncontrolled infection, other autoimmune disease, pregnancy or lactation. A first-round RT-PCR of the TCR CDR3 used the HTBI primer set.

The sequence was collected from a woman aged 25 to 39 with Graves disease. Material: peripheral blood mononuclear cells (PBMCs), obtained at new diagnosis, from a patient treated with antithyroid drugs.

The CDR3 coding sequence is TGTGCCACAAAGGACAAGGCACATCAGCCCCAGCATTTT. It encodes CATKDKAHQPQHF. The chain links TRBV2 to TRBJ1-5, with D perhaps matching TRBD1 (5 bases). The germline V and J ends were trimmed by 10 bases and 5 bases, with 15 bases remaining between them. The CDR3 totals 13 residues. Germline CDR1 and CDR2: SNHLY and FYNNEI.